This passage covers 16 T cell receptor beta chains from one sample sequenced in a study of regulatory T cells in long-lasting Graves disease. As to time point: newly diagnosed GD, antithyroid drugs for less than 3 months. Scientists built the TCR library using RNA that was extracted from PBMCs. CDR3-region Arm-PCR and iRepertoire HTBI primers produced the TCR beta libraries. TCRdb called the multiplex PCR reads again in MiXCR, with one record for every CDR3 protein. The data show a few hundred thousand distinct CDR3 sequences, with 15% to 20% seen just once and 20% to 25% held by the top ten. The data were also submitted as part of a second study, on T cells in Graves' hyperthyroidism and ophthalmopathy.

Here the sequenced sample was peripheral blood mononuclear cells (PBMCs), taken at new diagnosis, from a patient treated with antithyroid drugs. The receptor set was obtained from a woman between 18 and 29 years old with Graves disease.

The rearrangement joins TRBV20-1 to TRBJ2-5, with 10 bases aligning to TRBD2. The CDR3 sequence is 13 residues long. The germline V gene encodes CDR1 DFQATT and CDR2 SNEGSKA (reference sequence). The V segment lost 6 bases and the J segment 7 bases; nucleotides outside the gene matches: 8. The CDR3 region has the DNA TGCAGTGCGACGACTAGCGGGCGTGGGACCCAGTACTTC. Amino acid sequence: CSATTSGRGTQYF.

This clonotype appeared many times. CDR3 bases: TGTGCCAGCAGTGACAGCGGGGAGCAGTTCTTC. Translating it yields CASSDSGEQFF. The rearrangement uses TRBV2 and TRBJ2-1; D might be TRBD2 (6 bases). With 3 bases removed from V and 10 bases from J, the gap between germline ends came to 7 bases. CDR1 and CDR2 from the germline V gene are SNHLY and FYNNEI. This CDR3 is 11 amino acids long. Full variable domain (remainder filled in from reference TRBV2 and TRBJ2-1): EPEVTQTPSHQVTQMGQEVILRCVPISNHLYFYWYRQILGQKVEFLVSFYNNEISEKSEIFDDQFSVERPDGSNFTLKIRSTKLEDSAMYFCASSDSGEQFFGPGTRLTVL.

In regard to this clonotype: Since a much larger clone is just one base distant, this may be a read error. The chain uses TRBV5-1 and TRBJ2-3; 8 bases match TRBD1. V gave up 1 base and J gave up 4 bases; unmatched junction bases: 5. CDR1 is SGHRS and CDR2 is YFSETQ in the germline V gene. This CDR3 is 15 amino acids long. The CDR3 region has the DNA TGCGCCAGCAGCTTGACAGGGGGAAGCCCAGATACGCAGTATTTT. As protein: CASSLTGGSPDTQYF. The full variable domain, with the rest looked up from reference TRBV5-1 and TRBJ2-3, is KAGVTQTPRYLIKTRGQQVTLSCSPISGHRSVSWYQQTPGQGLQFLFEYFSETQRNKGNFPGRFSGRQFSNSRSEMNVSTLELGDSALYLCASSLTGGSPDTQYFGPGTRLTVL.

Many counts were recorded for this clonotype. CDR3 DNA sequence: TGTGCCAGCAGTCCTTTCGAGGGCAATCAGCCCCAGCATTTT. As protein: CASSPFEGNQPQHF. This chain uses TRBV28 with TRBJ1-5; no clear D. From germline, CDR1 is MDHEN and CDR2 SYDVKM. The CDR3 totals 14 residues. V was pared by 5 bases and J by 2 bases, with 10 bases between.

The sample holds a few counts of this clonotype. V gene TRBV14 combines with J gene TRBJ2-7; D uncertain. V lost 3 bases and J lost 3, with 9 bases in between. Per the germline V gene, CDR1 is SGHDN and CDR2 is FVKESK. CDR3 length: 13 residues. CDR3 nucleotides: TGTGCCAGCAGCCAGCAGGTCTTCTACGAGCAGTACTTC. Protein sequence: CASSQQVFYEQYF.

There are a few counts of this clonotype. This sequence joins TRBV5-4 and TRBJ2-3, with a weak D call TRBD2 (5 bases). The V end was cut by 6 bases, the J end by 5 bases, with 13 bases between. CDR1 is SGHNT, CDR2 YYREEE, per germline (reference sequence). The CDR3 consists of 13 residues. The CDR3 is CASTSNRGDTQYF. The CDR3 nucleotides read TGTGCCAGCACCTCTAACCGGGGAGATACGCAGTATTTT. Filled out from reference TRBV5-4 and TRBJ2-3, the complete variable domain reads ETGVTQSPTHLIKTRGQQVTLRCSSQSGHNTVSWYQQALGQGPQFIFQYYREEENGRGNFPPRFSGLQFPNYSSELNVNALELDDSALYLCASTSNRGDTQYFGPGTRLTVL.

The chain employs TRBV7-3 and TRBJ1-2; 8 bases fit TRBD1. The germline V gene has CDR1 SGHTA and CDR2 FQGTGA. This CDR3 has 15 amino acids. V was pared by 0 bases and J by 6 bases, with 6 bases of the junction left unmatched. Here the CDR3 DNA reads TGTGCCAGCAGCTTAACAGGACAGGGTCGGGATGGCTACACCTTC. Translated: CASSLTGQGRDGYTF.

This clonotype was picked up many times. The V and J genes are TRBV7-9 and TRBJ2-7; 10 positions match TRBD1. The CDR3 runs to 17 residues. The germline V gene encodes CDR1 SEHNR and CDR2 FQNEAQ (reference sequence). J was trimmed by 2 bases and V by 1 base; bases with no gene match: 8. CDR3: CASSLVGGTGAPYEQYF. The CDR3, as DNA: TGTGCCAGCAGCTTAGTCGGGGGGACAGGGGCCCCCTACGAGCAGTACTTC. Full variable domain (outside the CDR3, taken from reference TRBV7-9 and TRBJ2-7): DTGVSQNPRHKITKRGQNVTFRCDPISEHNRLYWYRQTLGQGPEFLTYFQNEAQLEKSRLLSDRFSAERPKGSFSTLEIQRTEQGDSAMYLCASSLVGGTGAPYEQYFGPGTRLTVT.

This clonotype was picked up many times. In nucleotides, the CDR3 is TGTGCCAGCAAAGCGACTAGCGTGTACGAGCAGTACTTC. As protein: CASKATSVYEQYF. The rearrangement links TRBV2 to TRBJ2-7; 8 bases are shared with TRBD2. Looked up from germline, CDR1 is SNHLY and CDR2 is FYNNEI. V gave up 7 bases and J gave up 4 bases; unmatched junction bases: 6. The CDR3 is made up of 13 amino acids.

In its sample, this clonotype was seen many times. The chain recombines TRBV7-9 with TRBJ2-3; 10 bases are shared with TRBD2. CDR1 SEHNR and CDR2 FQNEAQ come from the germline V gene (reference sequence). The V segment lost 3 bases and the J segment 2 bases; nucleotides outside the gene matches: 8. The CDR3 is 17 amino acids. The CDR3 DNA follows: TGTGCCAGCAGCTTCGGCTCTAGCGGGAGCCACACAGATACGCAGTATTTT. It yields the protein CASSFGSSGSHTDTQYF. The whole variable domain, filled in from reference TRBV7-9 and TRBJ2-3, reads DTGVSQNPRHKITKRGQNVTFRCDPISEHNRLYWYRQTLGQGPEFLTYFQNEAQLEKSRLLSDRFSAERPKGSFSTLEIQRTEQGDSAMYLCASSFGSSGSHTDTQYFGPGTRLTVL.

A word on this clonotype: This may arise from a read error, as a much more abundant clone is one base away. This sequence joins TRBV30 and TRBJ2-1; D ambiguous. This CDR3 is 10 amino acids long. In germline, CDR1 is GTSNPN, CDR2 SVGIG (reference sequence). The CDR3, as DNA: TGTGCCTGGGGTGCGAATGAGCCGTTCTTC. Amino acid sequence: CAWGANEPFF.

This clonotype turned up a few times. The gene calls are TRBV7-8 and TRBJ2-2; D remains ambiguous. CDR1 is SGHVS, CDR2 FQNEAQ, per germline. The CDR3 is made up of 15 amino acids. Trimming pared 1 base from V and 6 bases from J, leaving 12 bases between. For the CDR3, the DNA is TGTGCCAGCAGCTTAGATGCTAGAATATCCGGGGAGCTGTTTTTT. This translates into CASSLDARISGELFF.

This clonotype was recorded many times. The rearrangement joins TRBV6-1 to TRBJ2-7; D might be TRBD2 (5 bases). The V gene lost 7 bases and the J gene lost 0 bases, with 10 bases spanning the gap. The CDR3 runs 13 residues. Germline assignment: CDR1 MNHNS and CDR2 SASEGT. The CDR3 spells CASTGMLSYEQYF. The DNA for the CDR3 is TGTGCCAGCACCGGGATGCTCTCCTACGAGCAGTACTTC.

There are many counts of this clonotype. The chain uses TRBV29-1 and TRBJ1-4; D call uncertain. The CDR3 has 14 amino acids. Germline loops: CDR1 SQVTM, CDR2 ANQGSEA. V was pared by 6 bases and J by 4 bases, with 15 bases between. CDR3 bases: TGCAGCGTGCCGGACCGAGACGATAATGAAAAACTGTTTTTT. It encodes CSVPDRDDNEKLFF.

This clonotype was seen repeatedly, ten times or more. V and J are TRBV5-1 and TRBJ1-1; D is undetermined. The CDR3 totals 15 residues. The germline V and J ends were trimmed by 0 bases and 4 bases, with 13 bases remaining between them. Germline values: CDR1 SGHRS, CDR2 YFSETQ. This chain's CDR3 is CASSLVASGGTEAFF. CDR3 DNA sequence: TGCGCCAGCAGCTTGGTGGCCAGCGGAGGCACTGAAGCTTTCTTT.

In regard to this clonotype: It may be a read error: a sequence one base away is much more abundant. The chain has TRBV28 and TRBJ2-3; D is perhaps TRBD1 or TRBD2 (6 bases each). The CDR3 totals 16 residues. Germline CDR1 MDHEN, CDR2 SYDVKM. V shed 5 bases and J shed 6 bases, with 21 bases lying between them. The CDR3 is CASSGPRGGSTDTQYF. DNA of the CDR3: TGTGCCAGCAGTGGGCCCCGAGGGGGGAGTACGGATACGCAGTATTTT. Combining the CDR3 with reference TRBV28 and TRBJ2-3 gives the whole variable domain DVKVTQSSRYLVKRTGEKVFLECVQDMDHENMFWYRQDPGLGLRLIYFSYDVKMKEKGDIPEGYSVSREKKERFSLILESASTNQTSMYLCASSGPRGGSTDTQYFGPGTRLTVL.